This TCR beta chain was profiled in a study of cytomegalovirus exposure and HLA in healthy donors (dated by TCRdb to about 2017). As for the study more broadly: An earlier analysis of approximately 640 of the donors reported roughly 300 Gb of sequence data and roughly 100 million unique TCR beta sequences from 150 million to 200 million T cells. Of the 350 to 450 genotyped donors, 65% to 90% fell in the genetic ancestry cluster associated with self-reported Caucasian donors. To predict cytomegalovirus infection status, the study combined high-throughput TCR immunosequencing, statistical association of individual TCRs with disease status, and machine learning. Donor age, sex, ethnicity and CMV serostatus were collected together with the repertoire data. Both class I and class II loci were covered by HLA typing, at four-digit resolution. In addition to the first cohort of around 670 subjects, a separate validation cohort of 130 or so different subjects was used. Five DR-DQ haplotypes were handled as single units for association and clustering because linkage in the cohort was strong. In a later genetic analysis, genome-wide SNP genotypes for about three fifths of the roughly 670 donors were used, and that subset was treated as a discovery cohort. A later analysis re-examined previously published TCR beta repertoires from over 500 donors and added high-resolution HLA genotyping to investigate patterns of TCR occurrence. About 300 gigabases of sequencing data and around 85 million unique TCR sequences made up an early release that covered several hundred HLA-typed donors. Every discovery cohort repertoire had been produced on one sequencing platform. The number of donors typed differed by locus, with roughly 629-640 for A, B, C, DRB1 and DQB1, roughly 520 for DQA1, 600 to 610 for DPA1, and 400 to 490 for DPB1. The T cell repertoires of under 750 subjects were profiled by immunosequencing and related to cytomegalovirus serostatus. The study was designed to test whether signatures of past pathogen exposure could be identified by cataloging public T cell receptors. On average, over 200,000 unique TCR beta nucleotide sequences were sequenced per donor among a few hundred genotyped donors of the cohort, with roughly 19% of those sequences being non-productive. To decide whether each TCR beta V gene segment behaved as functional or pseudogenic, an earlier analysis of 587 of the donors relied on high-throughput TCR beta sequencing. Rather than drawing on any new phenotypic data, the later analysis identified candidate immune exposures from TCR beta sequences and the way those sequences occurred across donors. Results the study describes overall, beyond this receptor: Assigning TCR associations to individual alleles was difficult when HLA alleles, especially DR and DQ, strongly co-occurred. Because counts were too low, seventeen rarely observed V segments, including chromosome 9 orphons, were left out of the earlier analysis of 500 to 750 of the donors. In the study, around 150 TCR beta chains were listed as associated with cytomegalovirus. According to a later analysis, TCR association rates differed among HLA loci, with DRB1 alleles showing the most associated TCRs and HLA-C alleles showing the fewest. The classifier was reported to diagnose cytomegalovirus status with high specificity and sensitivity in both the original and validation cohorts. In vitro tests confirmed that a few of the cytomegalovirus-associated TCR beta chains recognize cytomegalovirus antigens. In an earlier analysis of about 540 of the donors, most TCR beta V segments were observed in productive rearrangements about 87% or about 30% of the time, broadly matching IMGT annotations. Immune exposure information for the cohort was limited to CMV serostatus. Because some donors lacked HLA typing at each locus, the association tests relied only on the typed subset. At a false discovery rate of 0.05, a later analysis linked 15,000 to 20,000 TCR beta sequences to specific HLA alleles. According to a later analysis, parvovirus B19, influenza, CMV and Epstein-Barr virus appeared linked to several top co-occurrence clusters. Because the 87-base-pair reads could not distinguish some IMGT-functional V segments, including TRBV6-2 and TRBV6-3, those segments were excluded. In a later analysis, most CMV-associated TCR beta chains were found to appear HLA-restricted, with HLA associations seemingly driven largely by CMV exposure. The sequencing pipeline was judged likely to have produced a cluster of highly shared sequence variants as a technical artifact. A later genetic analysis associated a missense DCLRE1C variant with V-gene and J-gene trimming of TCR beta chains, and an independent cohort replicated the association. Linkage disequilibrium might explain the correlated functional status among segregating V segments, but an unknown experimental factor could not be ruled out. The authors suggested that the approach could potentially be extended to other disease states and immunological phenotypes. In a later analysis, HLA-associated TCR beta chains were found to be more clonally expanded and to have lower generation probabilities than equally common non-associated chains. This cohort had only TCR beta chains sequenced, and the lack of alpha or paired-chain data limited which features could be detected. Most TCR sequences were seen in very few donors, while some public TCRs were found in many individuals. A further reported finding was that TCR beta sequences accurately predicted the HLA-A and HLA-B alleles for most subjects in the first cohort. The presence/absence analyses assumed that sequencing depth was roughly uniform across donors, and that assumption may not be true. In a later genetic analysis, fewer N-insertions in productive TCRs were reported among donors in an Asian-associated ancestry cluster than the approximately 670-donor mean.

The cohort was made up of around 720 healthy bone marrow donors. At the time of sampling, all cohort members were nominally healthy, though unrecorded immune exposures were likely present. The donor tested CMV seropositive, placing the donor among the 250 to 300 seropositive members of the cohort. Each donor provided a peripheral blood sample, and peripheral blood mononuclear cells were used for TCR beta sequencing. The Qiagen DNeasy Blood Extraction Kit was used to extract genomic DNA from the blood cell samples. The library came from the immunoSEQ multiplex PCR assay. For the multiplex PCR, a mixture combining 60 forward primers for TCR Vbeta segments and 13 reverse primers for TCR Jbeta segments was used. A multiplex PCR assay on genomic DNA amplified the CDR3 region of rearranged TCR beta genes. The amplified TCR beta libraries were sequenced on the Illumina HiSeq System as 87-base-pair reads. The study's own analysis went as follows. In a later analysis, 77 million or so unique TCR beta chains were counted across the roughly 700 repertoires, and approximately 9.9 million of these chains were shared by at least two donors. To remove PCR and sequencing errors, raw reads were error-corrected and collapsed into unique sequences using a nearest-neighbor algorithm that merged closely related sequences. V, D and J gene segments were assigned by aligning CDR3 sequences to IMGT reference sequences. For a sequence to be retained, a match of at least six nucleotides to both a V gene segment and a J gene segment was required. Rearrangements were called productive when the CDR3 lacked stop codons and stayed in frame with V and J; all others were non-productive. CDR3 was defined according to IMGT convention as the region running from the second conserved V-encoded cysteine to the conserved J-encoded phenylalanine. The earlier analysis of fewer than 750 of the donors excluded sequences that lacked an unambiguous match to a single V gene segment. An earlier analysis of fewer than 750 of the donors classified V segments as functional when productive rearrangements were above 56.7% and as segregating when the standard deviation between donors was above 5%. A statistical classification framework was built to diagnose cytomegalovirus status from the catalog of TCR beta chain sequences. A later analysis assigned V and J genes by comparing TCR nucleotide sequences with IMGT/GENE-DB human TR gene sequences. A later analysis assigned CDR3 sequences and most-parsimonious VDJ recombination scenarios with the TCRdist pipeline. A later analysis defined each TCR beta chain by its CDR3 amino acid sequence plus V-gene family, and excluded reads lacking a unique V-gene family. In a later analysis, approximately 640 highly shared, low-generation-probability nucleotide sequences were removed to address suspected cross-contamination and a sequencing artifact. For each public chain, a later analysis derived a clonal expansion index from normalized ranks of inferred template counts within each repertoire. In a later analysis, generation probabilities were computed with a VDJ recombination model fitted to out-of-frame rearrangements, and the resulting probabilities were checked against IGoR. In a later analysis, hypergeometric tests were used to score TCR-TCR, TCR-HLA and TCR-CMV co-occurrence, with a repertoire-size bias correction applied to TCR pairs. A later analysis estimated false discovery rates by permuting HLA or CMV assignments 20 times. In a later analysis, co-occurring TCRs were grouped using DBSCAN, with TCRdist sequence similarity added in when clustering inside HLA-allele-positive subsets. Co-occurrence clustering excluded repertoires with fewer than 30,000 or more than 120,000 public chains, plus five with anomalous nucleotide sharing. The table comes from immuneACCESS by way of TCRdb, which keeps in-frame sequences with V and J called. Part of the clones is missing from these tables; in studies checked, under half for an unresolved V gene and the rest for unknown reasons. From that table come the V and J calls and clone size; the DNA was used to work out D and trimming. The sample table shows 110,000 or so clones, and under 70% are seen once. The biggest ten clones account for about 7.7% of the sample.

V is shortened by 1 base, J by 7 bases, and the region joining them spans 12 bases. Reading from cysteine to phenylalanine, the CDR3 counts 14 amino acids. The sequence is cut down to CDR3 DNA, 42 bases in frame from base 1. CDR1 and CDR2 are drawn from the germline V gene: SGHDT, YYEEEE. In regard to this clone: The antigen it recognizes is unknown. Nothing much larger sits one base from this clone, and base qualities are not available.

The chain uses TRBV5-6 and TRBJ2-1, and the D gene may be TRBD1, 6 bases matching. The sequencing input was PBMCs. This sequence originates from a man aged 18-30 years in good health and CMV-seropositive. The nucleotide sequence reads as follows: TGTGCCAGCAGCTTGTTACAGGGCCTGAATGAGCAGTTCTTC. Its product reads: CASSLLQGLNEQFF.